This T cell receptor (beta chain) was found in a study of CD4 T cells in relation to SARS-CoV-2 and coronaviruses. Whole-study results and caveats: Samples before the pandemic and after infection were not matched within any donor.

The trim removed 4 bases at V and 5 bases at J, leaving 9 bases unmatched. This CDR3 is built from 18 residues. Germline V gene lookup returns CDR1 SGHTA and CDR2 FQGTGA. Notes on this clone: The antigen remains unidentified.

Sequencing was performed with immunoSEQ multiplex PCR; in TCRdb, only in-frame clones are kept and a portion is missing. The data show roughly 61,000 clones, with roughly 90% seen just once and approximately 1.5% held by the top ten. Unexposed donor CD4+ T cells date from about 2011-2018, before the COVID-19 pandemic. Sequenced: memory CD4+ T cells from PBMCs. This clonotype was obtained from a human donor in good health. The rearrangement joins TRBV7-3 to TRBJ2-2, with 14 bases aligning to TRBD2. CDR3 amino acids: CASSSKGLAGAGTGELFF. For the CDR3, the DNA is TGTGCCAGCAGCTCGAAGGGACTAGCGGGAGCTGGGACCGGGGAGCTGTTTTTT.